The text below deals with one T cell receptor (beta chain). The sample is drawn from a study of blood T cell repertoires in COVID-19. Trimming left V 0 bases short and J 5 bases short, with 17 bases between. The CDR3 runs to 16 residues. Germline CDR1 SGHRS, CDR2 YFSETQ. Per the original data handling: From reference gene primer amplification, estimates of nucleated cell counts were derived. TCRdb keeps only in-frame clones here, not all; method: immunoSEQ multiplex PCR. The DNA gave D and trimming, while V, J and clone size come from that table. The table has approximately 190,000 clones, 84% seen once; the top ten hold about 20%.

Material for sequencing was peripheral blood. The TCR comes from a human donor in a cohort sampled during active COVID-19. The J gene is TRBJ1-1, the V gene TRBV5-1, with a tentative D call TRBD1 (5 bases). The CDR3 is CASSLAPHQGRTEAFF. CDR3 coding DNA: TGCGCCAGCAGCTTGGCCCCCCACCAGGGTCGGACTGAAGCTTTCTTT.